The 13 T cell receptor beta chains below come from one sample, sequenced in a study of blood T cell repertoires in COVID-19. Sequencing used immunoSEQ multiplex PCR; TCRdb keeps in-frame clones, though not all of them. The data show more than 200,000 clones, with around 89% seen just once and over 4% held by the top ten. The sequenced sample consisted of PBMCs or T cells enriched from blood (not recorded which). The source is a woman aged 30 to 39 who had recovered from COVID-19.

The chain combines TRBV5-1 with TRBJ1-4; a possible D gene is TRBD1 (6 bases). This CDR3 comprises 15 residues. The germline V gene has CDR1 SGHRS and CDR2 YFSETQ. The V end was cut by 1 base, the J end by 2 bases, with 9 bases between. CDR3 nucleotide sequence: TGCGCCAGCAGCTTGTTGGGGGCGACTAATGAAAAACTGTTTTTT. Amino acid sequence: CASSLLGATNEKLFF.

This clone showed up just a few times. The rearrangement joins TRBV15 to TRBJ2-1, with 7 nucleotides matching TRBD1. Trimming took 1 base from V and 6 from J; bases not matched to a gene: 3. Germline loops: CDR1 LNHNV, CDR2 YYDKDF (reference sequence). The CDR3 length is 14 residues. The CDR3 coding sequence is TGTGCCACCAGCAGAGGACAGGGCATCAATGAGCAGTTCTTC. Protein: CATSRGQGINEQFF. The full variable domain, in which reference TRBV15 and TRBJ2-1 provide the parts outside the CDR3, is DAMVIQNPRYQVTQFGKPVTLSCSQTLNHNVMYWYQQKSSQAPKLLFHYYDKDFNNEADTPDNFQSRRPNTSFCFLDIRSPGLGDTAMYLCATSRGQGINEQFFGPGTRLTVL.

The rearrangement joins TRBV7-6 to TRBJ2-7; no clear D. V lost 4 bases, J lost 4 bases, and 17 bases lay in between. This CDR3 is 15 amino acids long. Germline V gene data show CDR1 as SGHVS and CDR2 as FNYEAQ. The CDR3 DNA is TGTGCCAGCAGCTCCGAGACATCGACCCGTTACGAGCAGTACTTC. Residues: CASSSETSTRYEQYF.

The V call is TRBV30, the J call TRBJ2-1; TRBD1 agrees at 7 bases. The V and J ends lost 0 bases and 4 bases, in that order; junction bases with no gene match: 6. CDR1 and CDR2 from the germline V gene are GTSNPN and SVGIG (reference sequence). The CDR3 has 15 amino acids. The CDR3 sequence: CAWSVRMTGYNEQFF. The CDR3 nucleotides are TGTGCCTGGAGTGTACGGATGACAGGGTACAATGAGCAGTTCTTC.

The J gene is TRBJ1-5, the V gene TRBV24-1; 10 bases line up with TRBD1. V was clipped by 5 bases and J by 2 bases; unmatched bases: 5. CDR3 length: 16 residues. The germline gives CDR1 KGHDR, CDR2 SFDVKD. DNA of the CDR3: TGTGCCACCAGTGGGACAGGGGGGTTGGGCAATCAGCCCCAGCATTTT. Translation: CATSGTGGLGNQPQHF.

The chain couples TRBV19 to TRBJ2-7; maybe TRBD1 (5 bases). The germline V gene has CDR1 LNHDA and CDR2 SQIVND (reference sequence). Trimming stripped 10 bases from V and 3 bases from J, with 10 bases between. The CDR3 has 11 amino acids. The CDR3 protein is CATQGVYEQYF. In DNA, the CDR3 is TGTGCCACCCAAGGGGTCTACGAGCAGTACTTC. Using reference TRBV19 and TRBJ2-7 for the parts outside the CDR3, the full variable domain is DGGITQSPKYLFRKEGQNVTLSCEQNLNHDAMYWYRQDPGQGLRLIYYSQIVNDFQKGDIAEGYSVSREKKESFPLTVTSAQKNPTAFYLCATQGVYEQYFGPGTRLTVT.

V is TRBV30 and J is TRBJ2-3; 7 bases fit TRBD2. CDR1 and CDR2 from the germline V gene are GTSNPN and SVGIG (reference sequence). V was pared by 0 bases and J by 5 bases, with 5 bases of the junction left unmatched. CDR3 length equals 14 residues. In nucleotides, the CDR3 is TGTGCCTGGAGTGTGGGTGGGAGGGGAGATACGCAGTATTTT. This codes for CAWSVGGRGDTQYF. The variable domain in full, with the rest retrieved from reference TRBV30 and TRBJ2-3, is SQTIHQWPATLVQPVGSPLSLECTVEGTSNPNLYWYRQAAGRGLQLLFYSVGIGQISSEVPQNLSASRPQDRQFILSSKKLLLSDSGFYLCAWSVGGRGDTQYFGPGTRLTVL.

The V gene is TRBV7-2, the J gene TRBJ1-5; D might be TRBD1 (6 bases). The germline V gene has CDR1 SGHTA and CDR2 FQGNSA. V lost 1 base and J 8 bases, leaving 15 bases between the germline ends. CDR3 length equals 15 residues. The DNA for the CDR3 is TGTGCCAGCAGCTTAGAAGGGGGATTGGTGGAGCCCCAGCATTTT. Encoded protein: CASSLEGGLVEPQHF. Drawing the rest from reference TRBV7-2 and TRBJ1-5, the complete variable domain is GAGVSQSPSNKVTEKGKDVELRCDPISGHTALYWYRQSLGQGLEFLIYFQGNSAPDKSGLPSDRFSAERTGGSVSTLTIQRTQQEDSAVYLCASSLEGGLVEPQHFGDGTRLSIL.

The chain has TRBV9 and TRBJ1-3; no definite D call. The V end lost 4 bases, the J end lost 2 bases, and 16 bases lay between the germline ends. The length of the CDR3 is 16 residues. The germline CDR1 and CDR2 sequences are SGDLS and YYNGEE. This CDR3 is CASSPHVEGPGNTIYF. CDR3 nucleotides: TGTGCCAGCAGCCCCCACGTGGAGGGCCCTGGAAACACCATATATTTT.

The chain is built from TRBV6-5 and TRBJ2-3, with 12 nucleotides matching TRBD2. The V segment lost 3 bases and the J segment 1 base; nucleotides outside the gene matches: 2. Germline V lookup: CDR1 MNHEY, CDR2 SVGAGI. CDR3 size: 16 residues. The CDR3 DNA reads TGTGCCAGCAGTTATCGACTAGCGGGGGGCACAGATACGCAGTATTTT. Protein: CASSYRLAGGTDTQYF.

The gene calls are TRBV24-1 and TRBJ2-1; D might be TRBD2 (6 bases). CDR3 size: 15 residues. V lost 10 bases and J lost 3, with 18 bases in between. Germline values: CDR1 KGHDR, CDR2 SFDVKD. In DNA form, the CDR3 reads TGTGCCACTAGCTTCGAGAGGGGAGGCTACAATGAGCAGTTCTTC. Its protein is CATSFERGGYNEQFF.

This clone was observed a single time. The chain carries TRBV19 and TRBJ1-2, with TRBD1 as a possible D gene (5 bases). Per germline, CDR1 LNHDA and CDR2 SQIVND (reference sequence). This CDR3 spans 14 amino acids. V was cut by 6 bases and J by 0 bases, with 11 bases left in between. This CDR3 is CASRNRKSNYGYTF. CDR3 coding DNA: TGTGCCAGTAGAAACAGGAAGTCTAACTATGGCTACACCTTC.

V usage is TRBV5-1 and J usage is TRBJ2-3, with TRBD2 identical over 9 bases. Trimming cost V 7 bases and J 2 bases; bases outside gene matches: 8. This CDR3 spans 15 amino acids. Per germline, CDR1 SGHRS and CDR2 YFSETQ. The CDR3 nucleotides read TGCGCCAGCGCGAGAGTAGCGGGGGACACAGATACGCAGTATTTT. It specifies CASARVAGDTDTQYF.